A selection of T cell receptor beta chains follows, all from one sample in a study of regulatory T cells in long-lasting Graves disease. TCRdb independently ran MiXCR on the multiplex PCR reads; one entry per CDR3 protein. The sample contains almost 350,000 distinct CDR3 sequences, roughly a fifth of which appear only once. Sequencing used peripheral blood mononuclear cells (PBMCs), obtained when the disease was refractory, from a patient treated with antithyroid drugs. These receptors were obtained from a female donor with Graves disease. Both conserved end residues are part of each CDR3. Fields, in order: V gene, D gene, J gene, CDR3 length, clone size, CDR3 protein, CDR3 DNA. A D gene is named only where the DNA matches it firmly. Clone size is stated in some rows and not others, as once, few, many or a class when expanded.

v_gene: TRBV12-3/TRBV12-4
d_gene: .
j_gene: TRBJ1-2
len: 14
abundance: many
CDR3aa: CASTRAGTFYGYTF
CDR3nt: TGTGCCAGCACTAGAGCTGGAACGTTCTATGGCTACACCTTC

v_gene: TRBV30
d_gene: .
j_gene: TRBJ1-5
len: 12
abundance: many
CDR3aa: CAWRGSNQPQHF
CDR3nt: TGTGCCTGGAGGGGTAGCAATCAGCCCCAGCATTTT

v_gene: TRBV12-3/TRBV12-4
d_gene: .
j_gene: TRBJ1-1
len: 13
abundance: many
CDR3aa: CASSSSRDTEAFF
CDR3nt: TGTGCCAGCAGTTCTTCAAGGGACACTGAAGCTTTCTTT

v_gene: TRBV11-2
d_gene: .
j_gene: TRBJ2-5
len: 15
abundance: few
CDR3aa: CASAGRGAPQETQYF
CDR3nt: TGTGCCAGCGCTGGCCGAGGGGCTCCACAAGAGACCCAGTACTTC

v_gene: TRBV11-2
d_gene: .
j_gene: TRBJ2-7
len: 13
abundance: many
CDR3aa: CASSLAYPYEQYF
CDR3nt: TGTGCCAGCAGCTTAGCTTACCCCTACGAGCAGTACTTC

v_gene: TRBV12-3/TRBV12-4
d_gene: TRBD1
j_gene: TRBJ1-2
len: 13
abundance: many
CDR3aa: CASSFIRGGGYTF
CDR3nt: TGTGCCAGCAGTTTCATCAGGGGGGGAGGCTACACCTTC

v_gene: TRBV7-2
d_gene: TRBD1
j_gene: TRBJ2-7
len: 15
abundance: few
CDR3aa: CASSWGQGESYEQYF
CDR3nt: TGTGCCAGCAGCTGGGGACAGGGGGAATCCTACGAGCAGTACTTC

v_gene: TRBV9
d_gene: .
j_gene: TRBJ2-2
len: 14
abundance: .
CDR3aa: CASSVEHNTGELFF
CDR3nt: TGTGCCAGCAGCGTAGAACACAACACCGGGGAGCTGTTTTTT

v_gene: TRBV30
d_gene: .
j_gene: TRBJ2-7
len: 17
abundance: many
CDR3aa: CAWSEPPRAFITYEQYF
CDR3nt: TGTGCCTGGAGCGAACCCCCCCGGGCGTTCATTACCTACGAGCAGTACTTC

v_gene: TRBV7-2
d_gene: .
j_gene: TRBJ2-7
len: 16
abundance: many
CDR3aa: CASSLVAGTPTYEQYF
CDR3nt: TGTGCCAGCAGCTTAGTGGCGGGGACACCAACCTACGAGCAGTACTTC

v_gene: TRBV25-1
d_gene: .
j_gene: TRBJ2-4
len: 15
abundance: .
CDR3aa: CASSEAGTGKNIQYF
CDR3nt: TGTGCCAGCAGTGAAGCCGGGACCGGGAAAAACATTCAGTACTTC

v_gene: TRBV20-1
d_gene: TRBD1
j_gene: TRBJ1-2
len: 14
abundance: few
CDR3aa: CSARGTDRVDGYTF
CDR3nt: TGCAGTGCTAGAGGGACGGACAGGGTTGACGGCTACACCTTC

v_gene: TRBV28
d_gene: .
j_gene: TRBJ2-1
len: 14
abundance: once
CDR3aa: CAISESRERNEQFF
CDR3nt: TGTGCCATCAGTGAGTCTCGGGAGCGCAATGAGCAGTTCTTC

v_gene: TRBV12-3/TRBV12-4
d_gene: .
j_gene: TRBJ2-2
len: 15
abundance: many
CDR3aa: CASSLDPNYTGELFF
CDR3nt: TGTGCCAGCAGTCTAGACCCCAATTACACCGGGGAGCTGTTTTTT

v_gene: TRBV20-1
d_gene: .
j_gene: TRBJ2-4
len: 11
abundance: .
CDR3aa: CSARGSDIQYF
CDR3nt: TGCAGTGCCAGGGGTTCGGACATTCAGTACTTC

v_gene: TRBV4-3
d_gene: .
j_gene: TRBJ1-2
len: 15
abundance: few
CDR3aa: CASSQEGRALYGYTF
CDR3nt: TGCGCCAGCAGCCAAGAAGGGAGGGCATTGTATGGCTACACCTTC

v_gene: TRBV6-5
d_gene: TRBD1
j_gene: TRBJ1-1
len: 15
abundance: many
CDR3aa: CASSWSTGGNTEAFF
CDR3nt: TGTGCCAGCAGTTGGTCGACAGGGGGGAACACTGAAGCTTTCTTT

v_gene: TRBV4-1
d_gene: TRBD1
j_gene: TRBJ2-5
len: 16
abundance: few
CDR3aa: CASSQGGQQLTETQYF
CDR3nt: TGCGCCAGCAGCCAAGGGGGACAGCAACTAACAGAGACCCAGTACTTC

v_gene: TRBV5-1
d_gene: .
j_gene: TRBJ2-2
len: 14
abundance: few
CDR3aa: CASSLGQDTGELFF
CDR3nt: TGCGCCAGCAGCTTGGGACAGGACACCGGGGAGCTGTTTTTT

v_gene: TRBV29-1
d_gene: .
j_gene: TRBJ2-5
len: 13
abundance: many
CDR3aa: CSVERGPQETQYF
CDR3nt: TGCAGCGTTGAGAGGGGCCCCCAAGAGACCCAGTACTTC

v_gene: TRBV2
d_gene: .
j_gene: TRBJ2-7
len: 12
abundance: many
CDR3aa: CASSDWTYEQYF
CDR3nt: TGTGCCAGCAGTGATTGGACCTACGAGCAGTACTTC

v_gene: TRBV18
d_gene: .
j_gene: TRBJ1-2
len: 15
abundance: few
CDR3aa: CASSLRGPGDYGYTF
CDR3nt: TGTGCCAGCTCACTCCGGGGACCGGGCGACTATGGCTACACCTTC